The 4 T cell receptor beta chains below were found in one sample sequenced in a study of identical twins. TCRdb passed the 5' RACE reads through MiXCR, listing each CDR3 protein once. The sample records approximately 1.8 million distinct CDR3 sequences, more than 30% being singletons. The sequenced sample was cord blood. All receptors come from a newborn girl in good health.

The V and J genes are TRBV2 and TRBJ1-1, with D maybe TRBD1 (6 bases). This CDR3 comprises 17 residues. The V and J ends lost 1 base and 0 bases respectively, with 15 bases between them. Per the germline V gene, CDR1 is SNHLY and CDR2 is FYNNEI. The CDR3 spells CASSEGRQASMNTEAFF. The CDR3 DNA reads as TGTGCCAGCAGTGAAGGTCGACAGGCCTCGATGAACACTGAAGCTTTCTTT.

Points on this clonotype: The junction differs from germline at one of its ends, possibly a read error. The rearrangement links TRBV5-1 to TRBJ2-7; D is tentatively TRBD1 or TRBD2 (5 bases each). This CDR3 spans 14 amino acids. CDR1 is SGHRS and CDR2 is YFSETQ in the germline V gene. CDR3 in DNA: TGCACCAGCAGCTTCAGGGACCTAACCTACGAGCAGTACTTC. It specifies CTSSFRDLTYEQYF.

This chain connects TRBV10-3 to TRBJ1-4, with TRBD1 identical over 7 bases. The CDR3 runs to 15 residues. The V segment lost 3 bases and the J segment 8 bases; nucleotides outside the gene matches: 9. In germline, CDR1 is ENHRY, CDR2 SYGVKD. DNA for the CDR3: TGTGCCATCAGTGAAGAGGCAGGGGGATTAGAAAAACTGTTTTTT. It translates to CAISEEAGGLEKLFF.

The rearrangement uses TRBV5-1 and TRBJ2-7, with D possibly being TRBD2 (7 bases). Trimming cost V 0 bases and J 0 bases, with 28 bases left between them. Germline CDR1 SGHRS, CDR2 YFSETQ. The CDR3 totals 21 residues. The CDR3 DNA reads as TGCGCCAGCAGCTTGGAGTCGGGGGGCGTAGTTAAGAGTTACGTCTCCTACGAGCAGTACTTC. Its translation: CASSLESGGVVKSYVSYEQYF.